The 9 T cell receptor beta chains reported below all come from one sample, sequenced in a study of beta chain features in type 1 diabetes listed by TCRdb under 2018. The library came from the immunoSEQ multiplex PCR assay. The entire isolated RNA was reverse transcribed using the High Capacity cDNA Reverse Transcription Kit, and thus expressed TCRB transcripts were sequenced. In TCRdb, the immuneACCESS table is reduced to in-frame sequences with V and J assigned. These tables do not hold every clone; where another copy was compared, an unresolved V gene accounts for under half, and the others remain unexplained. The sample table contains approximately 160,000 clones; only one count was recorded for under 9.5% of them. The ten largest make up almost 0.65% of the sample. Sequencing input: central memory CD4+ T cells from blood. These receptors all come from a young man in good health.

With respect to this clone: Its ends do not fully match the called genes, so a read error is possible. The CDR3 region is CASSEAGVGRPQHF. The CDR3 DNA is TGTGCCAGCAGCGAAGCGGGAGTCGGGCGGCCCCAGCATTTT. The J gene is TRBJ1-5, the V gene TRBV6-1; D ambiguous. The CDR3 covers 14 residues. CDR1 is MNHNS and CDR2 is SASEGT in the germline V gene.

This chain connects TRBV7-8 to TRBJ1-1, with 7 bases aligning to TRBD1. V lost 4 bases to trimming and J lost 4 bases; unmatched junction nucleotides: 9. The germline CDR1 and CDR2 sequences are SGHVS and FQNEAQ. CDR3 size: 15 residues. The CDR3 nucleotides are TGTGCCAGCAGCTACGATACAGGGGAGGCCACTGAAGCTTTCTTT. This codes for CASSYDTGEATEAFF. Looking up the rest from reference TRBV7-8 and TRBJ1-1 gives the full variable domain: GAGVSQSPRYKVAKRGQDVALRCDPISGHVSLFWYQQALGQGPEFLTYFQNEAQLDKSGLPSDRFFAERPEGSVSTLKIQRTQQEDSAVYLCASSYDTGEATEAFFGQGTRLTVV.

About this clone: At one end, the junction sequence differs from germline, possibly due to a read error. This chain links TRBV7-7 with TRBJ2-2; 7 nucleotides line up with TRBD2. The CDR3 runs 16 residues. Germline V gene lookup returns CDR1 SSHAT and CDR2 FNYEAQ (reference sequence). The CDR3 reads CASSGDPLAYPGELFF. Written as DNA, the CDR3 is TGTGCTAGCAGCGGGGATCCTCTAGCGTATCCCGGGGAGCTGTTTTTT.

This clone has only a few counts. CDR3 amino acids: CASSFPGAGRGYTF. DNA of the CDR3: TGTGCCAGCAGCTTTCCAGGGGCAGGGCGCGGCTACACCTTC. J is TRBJ1-2 and V is TRBV13; D may be TRBD1 (6 bases). This CDR3 is 14 amino acids long. Germline-derived CDR1 and CDR2 are PRHDT and FYEKMQ (reference sequence). V was pared by 3 bases and J by 8 bases, with 16 bases between.

The rearrangement links TRBV9 to TRBJ2-2, with 9 bases that match TRBD2. Germline V gene lookup returns CDR1 SGDLS and CDR2 YYNGEE. The trim removed 3 bases at V and 4 bases at J, leaving 10 bases unmatched. The CDR3 runs 17 residues. The CDR3 sequence: CASSAHIAGAVTGELFF. CDR3 DNA: TGTGCCAGCAGCGCCCACATAGCGGGAGCTGTCACCGGGGAGCTGTTTTTT.

This chain joins TRBV19 and TRBJ2-7; a possible D gene is TRBD1 (5 bases). The length of the CDR3 is 13 residues. The V gene's germline CDR1 is LNHDA and CDR2 SQIVND (reference sequence). Trimming pared 4 bases from V and 6 bases from J, leaving 13 bases between. CDR3 sequence: CASSRRQGSEQYF. As DNA, the CDR3 is TGTGCCAGTAGTAGACGGCAGGGAAGCGAGCAGTACTTC.

The table lists this clone with a few counts. The rearrangement joins TRBV29-1 to TRBJ2-3; 7 positions agree with TRBD2. V dropped 4 bases and J dropped 2; count of bases not matched to a gene: 6. This CDR3 spans 14 amino acids. In germline, CDR1 is SQVTM, CDR2 ANQGSEA. The chain's CDR3 is CSVGAGIFTDTQYF. The CDR3 nucleotides are TGCAGCGTTGGAGCGGGGATTTTCACAGATACGCAGTATTTT.

The V gene is TRBV4-1, the J gene TRBJ2-7; tentatively, D is TRBD1 (6 bases). Trimming took 4 bases from V and 2 from J, leaving 12 bases between them. Germline V gene lookup returns CDR1 MGHRA and CDR2 YSYEKL. The CDR3 spans 14 residues. The CDR3 DNA is TGCGCCAGCAGCCTATTACAGGGACCCTACGAGCAGTACTTC. This encodes CASSLLQGPYEQYF.

This clone was detected a few times. This chain connects TRBV5-1 to TRBJ2-6; 13 nucleotides align to TRBD2. This CDR3 is 17 amino acids long. V gave up 3 bases and J gave up 2 bases; unmatched junction bases: 2. The germline V gene encodes CDR1 SGHRS and CDR2 YFSETQ. The CDR3 region has the DNA TGCGCCAGCAGCTGGACTAGCGGGGGAACTGGGGCCAACGTCCTGACTTTC. It specifies CASSWTSGGTGANVLTF.